This TCR beta chain was documented in a study of cytomegalovirus exposure and HLA in healthy donors. Notes on the study in general: Later analysis suggested most CMV-associated TCR beta chains were HLA-restricted.

The PCR made use of 60 Vbeta and 13 Jbeta primers. Clones were read by immunoSEQ multiplex PCR, and TCRdb kept only the in-frame ones, dropping some. The data hold tens of thousands of clones, with about four fifths observed a single time. The V gene's germline CDR1 is LNHDA and CDR2 SQIVND (reference sequence). The junction had 2 bases not matched to a gene; V was cut back by 2 bases and J by 4 bases. There are 14 residues in the CDR3. With regard to this clone: Its specificity is unknown.

The chain employs TRBV19 and TRBJ2-3; 8 nucleotides align to TRBD2. Sequenced sample: PBMCs. The sequence came from a male donor in good health and CMV-seropositive. The CDR3 protein is CASSIRAGADTQYF. The CDR3 bases are TGTGCCAGTAGTATAAGAGCGGGAGCAGATACGCAGTATTTT.